This passage covers 26 T cell receptor beta chains from one sample sequenced in a study of identical twins (dated by TCRdb to about 2016). The library was obtained by 5' RACE. This sample was sequenced with an Illumina HiSeq 2000. TCRdb applied fastp at Q25 and MiXCR to the public reads, then kept only in-frame beta chains. Each entry merges the rows of one CDR3 protein and shows their most common DNA and genes. This sample lists 500,000 to 600,000 distinct CDR3 sequences; roughly a fifth were detected once. The ten largest clones capture about 0.91% of the sample. These same records also appear under a second study, on T cells expressing NK-cell markers.

Sequenced sample: CD4+ T cells sorted from blood. The receptors were sampled from a woman aged 18-29 years in good health.

V usage is TRBV12-3 or TRBV12-4 and J usage is TRBJ2-1, with 8 bases that match TRBD2. The CDR3 is 16 residues long. V dropped 2 bases and J dropped 0; count of bases not matched to a gene: 3. CDR3 coding DNA: TGTGCCAGCAGTTTATTAGCGGGACGCTCCTACAATGAGCAGTTCTTC. Translated, it gives CASSLLAGRSYNEQFF.

This clonotype was found many times. This chain uses TRBV10-3 with TRBJ2-1, with TRBD2 matching over 8 bases. This CDR3 is 14 amino acids long. Looked up from germline, CDR1 is ENHRY and CDR2 is SYGVKD. The junction had 13 bases not matched to a gene; V was cut back by 9 bases and J by 9 bases. CDR3 DNA: TGTGCCATGGGGAAGGGAGCGGGAGTAACTGAGCAGTTCTTC. Its protein product is CAMGKGAGVTEQFF.

The chain has TRBV7-6 and TRBJ1-1; D might be TRBD1 (6 bases). CDR3 length: 14 residues. The V end lost 1 base, the J end lost 6 bases, and 12 bases lay between the germline ends. Germline V gene sequence: CDR1 SGHVS, CDR2 FNYEAQ. The chain's CDR3 is CASSLGMAGAEAFF. CDR3 sequence (DNA): TGTGCCAGCAGCTTAGGTATGGCAGGGGCTGAAGCTTTCTTT.

The rearrangement uses TRBV29-1 and TRBJ2-7; D possibly corresponds to TRBD1 (5 bases). V lost 6 bases and J 2 bases, leaving 11 bases between the germline ends. The CDR3 covers 12 residues. Germline V gene lookup returns CDR1 SQVTM and CDR2 ANQGSEA. The CDR3 sequence: CSVRVSPYEQYF. The CDR3, as DNA: TGCAGCGTCAGGGTATCCCCCTACGAGCAGTACTTC.

The sample holds a few counts of this clonotype. The V call is TRBV12-3 or TRBV12-4, the J call TRBJ1-5; possible D gene TRBD1, 5 bases. The CDR3 sequence is 15 residues long. Trimming removed 6 bases at V and 1 base at J, with 13 bases between. CDR3 sequence (DNA): TGTGCCAGCAGCTCCGGGACGGAAAGCAATCAGCCCCAGCATTTT. Amino acids: CASSSGTESNQPQHF.

In this sample, this clonotype turned up a few times. The gene calls are TRBV27 and TRBJ2-7, with 7 nucleotides matching TRBD2. This CDR3 has 13 residues. Germline CDR1 MNHEY, CDR2 SMNVEV (reference sequence). V dropped 3 bases and J dropped 7; count of bases not matched to a gene: 6. CDR3 sequence: CASSFSGGGEQYF. The CDR3 coding sequence is TGTGCCAGCAGTTTTTCGGGGGGAGGTGAGCAGTACTTC.

The CDR3 DNA is TGCGCCAGCAGCCAGGGAGGAGGCACCGGGGAGCTGTTTTTT. It codes for CASSQGGGTGELFF. J is TRBJ2-2 and V is TRBV4-3; tentative D call: TRBD2 (6 bases). V was clipped by 3 bases and J by 4 bases, with 9 bases between them. The CDR3 sequence is 14 residues long. Per the germline V gene, CDR1 is LGHNA and CDR2 is YSLEER.

V and J are TRBV11-2 and TRBJ2-3; 11 nucleotides match TRBD2. This CDR3 is 17 amino acids long. After removal of 5 bases from V and 4 bases from J, the junction contained 11 bases not matched to a gene. Germline CDR1 reads SGHAT; CDR2 reads FQNNGV. CDR3 in amino acids: CASSPTRSSGGPDTQYF. The CDR3 DNA is TGTGCCAGCAGCCCCACGCGATCTAGCGGGGGGCCAGATACGCAGTATTTT. Drawing the rest from reference TRBV11-2 and TRBJ2-3, the complete variable domain is EAGVAQSPRYKIIEKRQSVAFWCNPISGHATLYWYQQILGQGPKLLIQFQNNGVVDDSQLPKDRFSAERLKGVDSTLKIQPAKLEDSAVYLCASSPTRSSGGPDTQYFGPGTRLTVL.

This chain uses TRBV9 with TRBJ2-7; 15 nucleotides align to TRBD2. Germline V CDR1 and CDR2: SGDLS, YYNGEE. V lost 3 bases and J lost 4; bases outside the gene matches: 5. CDR3 length equals 16 residues. The CDR3 spells CASSASGTSGRYEQYF. The CDR3 DNA is TGTGCCAGCAGCGCCTCCGGGACTAGCGGGAGGTACGAGCAGTACTTC.

This clonotype was picked up a small number of times. The rearrangement joins TRBV10-2 to TRBJ2-3; 8 bases fit TRBD2. Unmatched junction bases numbered 11, after V lost 0 bases and J lost 6 bases. CDR1 and CDR2 from the germline V gene are WSHSY and SAAADI. The CDR3 length is 17 residues. CDR3 sequence reads: CASSESIPGGGLDTQYF. For the CDR3, the DNA is TGCGCCAGCAGTGAGTCGATTCCGGGAGGGGGTTTGGATACGCAGTATTTT.

This clonotype was counted between two and nine times. The J gene is TRBJ1-2, the V gene TRBV5-8, with D hard to call. The CDR3 runs to 14 residues. V was clipped by 3 bases and J by 4 bases, with 13 bases between them. Germline-derived CDR1 and CDR2 are SGHTS and YDEGEE. CDR3 amino acids: CASSYTTRTYGYTF. As DNA, the CDR3 is TGTGCCAGCAGCTATACGACACGGACCTATGGCTACACCTTC.

This clonotype was seen more than once but under ten times. V usage is TRBV20-1 and J usage is TRBJ2-4; D may be TRBD1 (6 bases). Germline CDR1 and CDR2: DFQATT and SNEGSKA (reference sequence). The V gene lost 6 bases and the J gene lost 1 base, with 16 bases spanning the gap. The CDR3 is 15 amino acids. The chain's CDR3 is CSAPSLGAAKNIQYF. The CDR3 region has the DNA TGCAGTGCGCCCAGCTTGGGGGCTGCCAAAAACATTCAGTACTTC.

There are many counts of this clonotype. The rearrangement links TRBV25-1 to TRBJ2-7; possibly TRBD1 for D (5 bases). CDR3 size: 13 residues. The germline V gene has CDR1 MGHDK and CDR2 SYGVNS. V was shortened by 6 bases and J by 0 bases, with 9 bases between the two germline ends. The CDR3 region is CASSQGNSYEQYF. The CDR3 bases are TGTGCCAGCAGCCAGGGAAACTCCTACGAGCAGTACTTC.

V usage is TRBV6-2 or TRBV6-3 and J usage is TRBJ2-5; 11 bases agree with TRBD2. The germline CDR1 and CDR2 sequences are MNHEY and SVGEGT. J was trimmed by 1 base and V by 6 bases; bases with no gene match: 4. The CDR3 runs 15 residues. The CDR3 is CASRLTSGAQETQYF. CDR3 nucleotide sequence: TGTGCCAGCAGGCTGACTAGCGGGGCCCAAGAGACCCAGTACTTC.

This clonotype was observed at least ten times. The J gene is TRBJ2-1, the V gene TRBV12-3 or TRBV12-4, with TRBD1 matching over 10 bases. The CDR3 contains 14 residues. V dropped 6 bases and J dropped 2; count of bases not matched to a gene: 1. In DNA form, the CDR3 reads TGTGCCAGCAGCGGGACAGGGGCCTACAATGAGCAGTTCTTC. As protein: CASSGTGAYNEQFF.

V gene TRBV7-9 combines with J gene TRBJ2-6; D not resolved. The V gene's germline CDR1 is SEHNR and CDR2 FQNEAQ (reference sequence). The CDR3 length is 15 residues. V shed 0 bases and J shed 0 bases, with 3 bases lying between them. The CDR3 spells CASSLALSGANVLTF. Here the CDR3 DNA reads TGTGCCAGCAGCTTAGCCCTCTCTGGGGCCAACGTCCTGACTTTC. Combining the CDR3 with reference TRBV7-9 and TRBJ2-6 gives the whole variable domain DTGVSQNPRHKITKRGQNVTFRCDPISEHNRLYWYRQTLGQGPEFLTYFQNEAQLEKSRLLSDRFSAERPKGSFSTLEIQRTEQGDSAMYLCASSLALSGANVLTFGAGSRLTVL.

The chain recombines TRBV20-1 with TRBJ2-5, with a weak D call TRBD2 (6 bases). V lost 6 bases and J lost 4, with 12 bases in between. Germline CDR1 reads DFQATT; CDR2 reads SNEGSKA (reference sequence). The CDR3 sequence is 12 residues long. The CDR3 DNA reads TGCAGTGCATCCCGGAGGGGAGAGACCCAGTACTTC. Amino acid sequence: CSASRRGETQYF.

The chain has TRBV20-1 and TRBJ2-7; 8 bases are a match to TRBD2. J gave up 2 bases and V 7 bases, and 4 bases lay outside the gene matches. Germline loops: CDR1 DFQATT, CDR2 SNEGSKA (reference sequence). CDR3 length: 12 residues. The CDR3 is CSVAGNTYEQYF. CDR3 in DNA: TGCAGTGTAGCGGGAAACACCTACGAGCAGTACTTC.

The V and J genes are TRBV18 and TRBJ1-2; no clear D gene. Germline CDR1 and CDR2: KGHSH and LQKENI. This CDR3 comprises 14 residues. V was pared by 6 bases and J by 2 bases, with 13 bases between. In DNA, the CDR3 is TGTGCCAGCTCCCACAGCGGCCTAAACTATGGCTACACCTTC. Residues: CASSHSGLNYGYTF.

This clonotype was detected ten times or more. The chain links TRBV6-5 to TRBJ2-7; D may correspond to TRBD1 or TRBD2 (6 bases each). The CDR3 has 12 amino acids. V was pared by 6 bases and J by 12 bases, with 18 bases between. Germline CDR1 reads MNHEY; CDR2 reads SVGAGI. CDR3 region: CASSVLGGSSYF. The CDR3 bases are TGTGCCAGCAGCGTCCTAGGGGGGTCATCGTACTTC.

Ten or more counts support this clonotype. This chain's CDR3 is CSARDRVGRTEAFF. The CDR3 bases are TGCAGTGCTAGAGACAGGGTAGGGAGGACTGAAGCTTTCTTT. V gene TRBV20-1 combines with J gene TRBJ1-1, with D perhaps matching TRBD1 (5 bases). V shed 0 bases and J shed 5 bases, with 13 bases lying between them. Germline V CDR1 and CDR2: DFQATT, SNEGSKA (reference sequence). This CDR3 is built from 14 residues.

The rearrangement links TRBV20-1 to TRBJ2-7; weak D call: TRBD1 (5 bases). V dropped 3 bases and J dropped 3 bases, with 9 bases sitting between them. The CDR3 totals 12 residues. The germline V gene encodes CDR1 DFQATT and CDR2 SNEGSKA (reference sequence). This chain's CDR3 is CSARTAFYEQYF. The DNA of the CDR3 is TGCAGTGCTAGGACAGCCTTCTACGAGCAGTACTTC.

This clonotype came up a few times. The CDR3 protein is CSASEPYGTGELFF. The CDR3 coding sequence is TGCAGTGCTAGTGAACCGTACGGGACCGGGGAGCTGTTTTTT. V and J are TRBV20-1 and TRBJ2-2; D is ambiguous. Germline CDR1 and CDR2: DFQATT and SNEGSKA (reference sequence). CDR3 length equals 14 residues. Trimming took 3 bases from V and 5 from J, leaving 13 bases between them.

The chain employs TRBV11-1 and TRBJ1-1; unclear D gene. The CDR3 totals 11 residues. With 1 base removed from V and 8 bases from J, the gap between germline ends came to 5 bases. CDR1 is SGHAT, CDR2 FQDESV, per germline (reference sequence). CDR3 coding DNA: TGTGCCAGCAGCTTAGTATCCGAAGCTTTCTTT. Translating gives CASSLVSEAFF.

This chain joins TRBV7-6 and TRBJ2-1; D uncertain. The CDR3 is 14 residues long. The V end was cut by 4 bases, the J end by 4 bases, with 11 bases between. The germline V gene has CDR1 SGHVS and CDR2 FNYEAQ. CDR3 nucleotides: TGTGCCAGCAGCTCCCAGTTGGGGTACAATGAGCAGTTCTTC. Protein sequence: CASSSQLGYNEQFF.

The rearrangement uses TRBV3-1 and TRBJ1-4, with D perhaps TRBD1 (5 bases). This CDR3 has 13 residues. CDR1 LGHDT and CDR2 YNNKEL come from the germline V gene (reference sequence). Trimming left V 3 bases short and J 8 bases short, with 10 bases between. The CDR3 here is CASSQRGTEKLFF. The CDR3 DNA reads TGTGCCAGCAGCCAGAGGGGAACCGAAAAACTGTTTTTT.